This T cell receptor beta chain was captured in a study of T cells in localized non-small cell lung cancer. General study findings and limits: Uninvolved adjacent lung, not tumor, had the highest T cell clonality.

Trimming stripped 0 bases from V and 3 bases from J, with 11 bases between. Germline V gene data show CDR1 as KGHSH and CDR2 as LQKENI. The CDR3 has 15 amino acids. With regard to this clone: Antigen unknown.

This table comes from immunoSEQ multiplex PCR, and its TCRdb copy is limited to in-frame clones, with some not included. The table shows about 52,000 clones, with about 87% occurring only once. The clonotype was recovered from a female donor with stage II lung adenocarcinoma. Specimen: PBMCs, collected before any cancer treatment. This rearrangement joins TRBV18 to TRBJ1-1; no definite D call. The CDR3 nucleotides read TGTGCCAGCTCACCACCAGTAGGGCGCGACACTGAAGCTTTCTTT. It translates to CASSPPVGRDTEAFF. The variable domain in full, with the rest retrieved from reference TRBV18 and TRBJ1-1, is NAGVMQNPRHLVRRRGQEARLRCSPMKGHSHVYWYRQLPEEGLKFMVYLQKENIIDESGMPKERFSAEFPKEGPSILRIQQVVRGDSAAYFCASSPPVGRDTEAFFGQGTRLTVV.